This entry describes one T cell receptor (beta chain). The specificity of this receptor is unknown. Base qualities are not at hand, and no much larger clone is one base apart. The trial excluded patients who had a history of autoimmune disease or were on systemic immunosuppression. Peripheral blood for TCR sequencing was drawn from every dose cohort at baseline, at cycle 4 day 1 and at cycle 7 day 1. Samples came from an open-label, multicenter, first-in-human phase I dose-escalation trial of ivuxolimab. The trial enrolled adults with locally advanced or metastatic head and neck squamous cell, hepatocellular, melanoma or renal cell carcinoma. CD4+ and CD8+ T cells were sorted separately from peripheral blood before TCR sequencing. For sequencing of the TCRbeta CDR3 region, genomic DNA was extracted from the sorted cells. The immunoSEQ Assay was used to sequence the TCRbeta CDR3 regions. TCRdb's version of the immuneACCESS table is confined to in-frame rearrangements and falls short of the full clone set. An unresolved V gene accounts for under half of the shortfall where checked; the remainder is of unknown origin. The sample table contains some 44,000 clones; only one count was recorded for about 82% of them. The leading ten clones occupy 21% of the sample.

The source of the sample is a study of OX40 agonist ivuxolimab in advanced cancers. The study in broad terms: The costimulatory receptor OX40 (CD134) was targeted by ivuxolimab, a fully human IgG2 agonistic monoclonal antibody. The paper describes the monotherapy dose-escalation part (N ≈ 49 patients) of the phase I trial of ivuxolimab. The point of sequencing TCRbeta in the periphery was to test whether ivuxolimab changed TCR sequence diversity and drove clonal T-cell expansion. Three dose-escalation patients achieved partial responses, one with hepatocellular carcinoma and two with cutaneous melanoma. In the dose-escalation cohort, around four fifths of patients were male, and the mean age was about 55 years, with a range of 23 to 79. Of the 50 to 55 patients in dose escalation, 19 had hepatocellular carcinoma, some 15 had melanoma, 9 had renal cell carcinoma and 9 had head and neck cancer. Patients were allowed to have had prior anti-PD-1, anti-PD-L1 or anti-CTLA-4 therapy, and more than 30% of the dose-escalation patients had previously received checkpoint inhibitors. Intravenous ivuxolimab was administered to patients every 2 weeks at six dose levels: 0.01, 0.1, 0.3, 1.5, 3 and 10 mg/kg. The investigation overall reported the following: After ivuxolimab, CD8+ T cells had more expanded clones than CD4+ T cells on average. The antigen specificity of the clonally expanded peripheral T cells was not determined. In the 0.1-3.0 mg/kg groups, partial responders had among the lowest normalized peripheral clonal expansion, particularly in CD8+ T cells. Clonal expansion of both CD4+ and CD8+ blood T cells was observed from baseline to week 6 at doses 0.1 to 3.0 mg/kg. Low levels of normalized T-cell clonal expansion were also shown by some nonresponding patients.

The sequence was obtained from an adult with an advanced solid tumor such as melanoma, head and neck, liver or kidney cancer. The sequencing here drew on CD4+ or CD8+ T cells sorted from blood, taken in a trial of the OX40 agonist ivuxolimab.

The nucleotide sequence is TGTGCCAGCAGCGTTCAAGGGGTCACTGAAGCTTTCTTT. This translates into CASSVQGVTEAFF. The sequence links TRBV9 to TRBJ1-1; the D segment could be TRBD1, given 5 matching bases. From cysteine to phenylalanine, the CDR3 is 13 amino acids long. The DNA shown is the 39-base CDR3, in frame from base 1. According to the germline V gene, CDR1 reads SGDLS and CDR2 reads YYNGEE. V is cut by 2 bases and J by 4 bases, and the space between the germline ends is 9 bases.